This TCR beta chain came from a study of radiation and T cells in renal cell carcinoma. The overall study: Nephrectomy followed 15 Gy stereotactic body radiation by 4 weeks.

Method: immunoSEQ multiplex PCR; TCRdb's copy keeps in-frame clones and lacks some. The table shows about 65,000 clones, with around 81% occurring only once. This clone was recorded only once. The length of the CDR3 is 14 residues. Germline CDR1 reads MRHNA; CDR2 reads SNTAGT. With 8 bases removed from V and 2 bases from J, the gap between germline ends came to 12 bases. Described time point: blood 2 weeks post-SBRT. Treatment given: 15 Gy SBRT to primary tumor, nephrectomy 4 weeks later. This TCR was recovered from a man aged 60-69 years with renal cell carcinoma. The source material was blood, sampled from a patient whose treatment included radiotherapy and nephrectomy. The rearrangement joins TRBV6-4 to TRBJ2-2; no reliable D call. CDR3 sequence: CASRAQTNTGELFF. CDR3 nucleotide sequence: TGTGCCAGCCGGGCCCAGACCAACACCGGGGAGCTGTTTTTT.